This T cell receptor (beta chain) originates from a study of blood T cells in healthy people across ages. Study outcomes and limitations: Naive CD4+ cell counts and diversity both ran higher in long-lived than in aged donors.

The CDR3 consists of 17 residues. Germline lookup yields CDR1 MNHEY and CDR2 SVGAGI. Unmatched junction bases numbered 12, after V lost 0 bases and J lost 10 bases. Sample-barcoded 5' priming and a J-beta primer mix drove a second PCR of 7 to 11 cycles. MiXCR was run by TCRdb on the 5' RACE reads, yielding one entry per CDR3 protein. The table shows 1.5 million to 2 million distinct CDR3 sequences, with 49% occurring only once. Of note for this clonotype: Its antigen is unidentified.

The specimen was blood. The chain uses TRBV6-5 and TRBJ1-6, with 7 bases fitting TRBD1. The TCR was taken from a middle-aged woman in good health. CDR3 DNA: TGTGCCAGCAGTTACTCCATGACAGGGCGCGTCTACTCACCCCTCCACTTT. Translating gives CASSYSMTGRVYSPLHF.